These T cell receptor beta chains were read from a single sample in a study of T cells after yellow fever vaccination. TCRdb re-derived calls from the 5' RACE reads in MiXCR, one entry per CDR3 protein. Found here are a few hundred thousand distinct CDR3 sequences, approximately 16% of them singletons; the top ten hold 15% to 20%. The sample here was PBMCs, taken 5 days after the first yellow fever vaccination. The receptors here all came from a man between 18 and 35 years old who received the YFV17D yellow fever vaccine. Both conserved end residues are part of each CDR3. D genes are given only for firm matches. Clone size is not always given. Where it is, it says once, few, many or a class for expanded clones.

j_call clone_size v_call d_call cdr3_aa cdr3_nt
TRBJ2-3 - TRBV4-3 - CASSQAWRGADTQYF TGCGCCAGCAGCCAAGCGTGGCGTGGGGCAGATACGCAGTATTTT
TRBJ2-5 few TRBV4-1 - CASSHPVGSGETQYF TGCGCCAGCAGCCACCCCGTGGGGAGCGGAGAGACCCAGTACTTC
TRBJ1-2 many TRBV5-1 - CASSLGTEVMDGYTF TGCGCCAGCAGCTTGGGGACAGAGGTAATGGATGGCTACACCTTC
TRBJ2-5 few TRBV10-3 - CAISPGLSQETQYF TGTGCCATCAGTCCCGGTTTGAGTCAAGAGACCCAGTACTTC
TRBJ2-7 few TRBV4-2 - CASSQDTREQYF TGTGCCAGCAGCCAAGATACGCGCGAGCAGTACTTC
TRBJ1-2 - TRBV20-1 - CSATSPRSSYGYTF TGCAGTGCAACTTCACCGCGGAGCTCATATGGCTACACCTTC
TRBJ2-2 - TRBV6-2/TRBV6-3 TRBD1 CASSYFTGGPNTGELFF TGTGCCAGCAGTTACTTTACAGGGGGCCCGAACACCGGGGAGCTGTTTTTT
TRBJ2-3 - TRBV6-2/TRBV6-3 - CASSRRRTDTQYF TGTGCCAGCAGCCGTCGTAGAACAGATACGCAGTATTTT
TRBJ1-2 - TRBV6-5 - CASSYALRGREYGYTF TGTGCCAGCAGTTACGCTTTAAGGGGCAGGGAGTATGGCTACACCTTC
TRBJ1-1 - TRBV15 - CATSREGGPEAFF TGTGCCACCAGCAGAGAGGGGGGCCCTGAAGCTTTCTTT
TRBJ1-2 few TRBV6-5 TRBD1 CASSFDPRGHNGYTF TGTGCCAGCAGTTTCGACCCCAGGGGGCATAATGGCTACACCTTC
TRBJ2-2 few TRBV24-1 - CATSDSRVHTGELFF TGTGCCACCAGTGATTCCCGGGTTCACACCGGGGAGCTGTTTTTT
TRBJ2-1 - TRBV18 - CASSPPATRREQFF TGTGCCAGCTCACCTCCGGCCACACGAAGGGAGCAGTTCTTC
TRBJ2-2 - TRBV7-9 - CASSSRGDLNTGELFF TGTGCCAGCAGCTCTCGGGGAGACCTGAACACCGGGGAGCTGTTTTTT
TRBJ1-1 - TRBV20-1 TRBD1 CSARSEGAGRAEAFF TGCAGTGCTAGATCGGAGGGGGCAGGACGCGCTGAAGCTTTCTTT
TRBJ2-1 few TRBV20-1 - CSAREGVAYNEQFF TGCAGTGCTAGAGAAGGCGTCGCCTACAATGAGCAGTTCTTC
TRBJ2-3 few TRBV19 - CASSSTQGSTDTQYF TGTGCCAGTAGTAGTACCCAGGGGAGCACAGATACGCAGTATTTT
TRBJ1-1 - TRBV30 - CAWTRTTGTTEAFF TGTGCCTGGACACGGACAACAGGTACCACTGAAGCTTTCTTT
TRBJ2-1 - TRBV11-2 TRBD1 CASSSPGTAINEQFF TGTGCCAGCAGCTCTCCCGGGACAGCGATCAATGAGCAGTTCTTC